This TCR beta chain was identified in a study of OX40 agonist ivuxolimab in advanced cancers. About the study as a whole: Ivuxolimab was an agonistic, fully human IgG2 monoclonal antibody directed against OX40 (CD134), a costimulatory receptor. Intravenous ivuxolimab was administered to patients every 2 weeks at six dose levels: 0.01, 0.1, 0.3, 1.5, 3 and 10 mg/kg. Of the approximately 53 patients in dose escalation, about 20 had hepatocellular carcinoma, about 15 had melanoma, 9 had renal cell carcinoma and 9 had head and neck cancer. In the dose-escalation cohort, over 65% of patients were male, and the mean age was approximately 60 years, with a range of about 23 to 80. Patients were allowed to have had prior anti-PD-1, anti-PD-L1 or anti-CTLA-4 therapy, and 40% to 45% of the dose-escalation patients had previously received checkpoint inhibitors. Partial responses occurred in three dose-escalation patients: two with cutaneous melanoma and one with hepatocellular carcinoma. The purpose of peripheral TCRbeta sequencing was to test whether ivuxolimab changed TCR sequence diversity and led to clonal T-cell expansion. The monotherapy dose-escalation portion (N of about 50 patients) of the phase I ivuxolimab trial is reported in the paper. Points the paper makes about the study in general: Antigen specificity was not determined for the clonally expanded peripheral T cells. In the 0.1-3.0 mg/kg groups, partial responders were among the patients with the lowest normalized peripheral clonal expansion, particularly in CD8+ T cells. Low levels of normalized T-cell clonal expansion were also shown by some nonresponding patients. At doses of 0.1 to 3.0 mg/kg, clonal expansion of both CD4+ and CD8+ blood T cells was observed from baseline to week 6. After ivuxolimab, expanded clones were on average more numerous among CD8+ T cells than among CD4+ T cells.

This clone has just one count. Its cognate antigen has yet to be identified. Base qualities are not provided; no much larger clone lies one nucleotide away. Deletion took 4 bases off V and 0 bases off J, with a span of 16 bases between the germline ends. From its cysteine to its phenylalanine, the CDR3 spans 17 amino acids. Only CDR3 DNA remains: 51 bases, in frame from the first base. CDR1 is given as MDHEN and CDR2 as SYDVKM, both from the germline V gene. Patients with autoimmune disease history or receiving systemic immunosuppression were excluded from the trial. In every dose cohort, peripheral blood was drawn for TCR sequencing at baseline, cycle 4 day 1, and cycle 7 day 1. Samples were obtained from an open-label, multicenter, first-in-human phase I dose-escalation trial of ivuxolimab. Adults with locally advanced or metastatic melanoma, renal cell carcinoma, hepatocellular carcinoma or head and neck squamous cell carcinoma were enrolled in the trial. Before TCR sequencing, CD4+ and CD8+ T cells were separately sorted from peripheral blood.

Genomic DNA was extracted from sorted cells for sequencing of the TCRbeta CDR3 region. The immunoSEQ Assay was used to sequence the TCRbeta CDR3 regions. Here the immuneACCESS table is served through TCRdb, limited to in-frame sequences with V and J called. Missing clones are a known gap in these copies; in checked studies unresolved V genes cover under half, and the rest lacks a known reason. In all, the sample holds tens of thousands of clones, and roughly 84% of those were seen once. Clones ranked in the top ten supply approximately 0.3% of the sample. Sample: CD4+ or CD8+ T cells sorted from blood, taken in a trial of the OX40 agonist ivuxolimab. This TCR was recovered from an adult with an advanced solid tumor such as melanoma, head and neck, liver or kidney cancer. In this chain, TRBV28 is recombined with TRBJ1-3; the D gene is possibly TRBD1, with 5 bases matching. The nucleotide sequence is given as TGTGCCAGCAGTTCCCCCCCGGGGGGTTACTCTGGAAACACCATATATTTT. Its protein is CASSSPPGGYSGNTIYF.